The 6 T cell receptor beta chains below were found in one sample sequenced in a study of regulatory T cells in long-lasting Graves disease. Assembly of TCR beta libraries relied on iRepertoire HTBI primers together with Arm-PCR of CDR3 regions. TCRdb reprocessed the multiplex PCR reads via MiXCR and lists one record per CDR3 protein. The data contain over 400,000 distinct CDR3 sequences, approximately 14% of them singletons. Described time point: newly diagnosed GD, antithyroid drugs for less than 3 months. RNA isolated from PBMCs was used to make the TCR library. This sample also appeared in a second study, on T cells in Graves' hyperthyroidism and ophthalmopathy.

The specimen comprised peripheral blood mononuclear cells (PBMCs), sampled at new diagnosis, from a patient treated with antithyroid drugs. The receptor source for this set is a woman aged 45 to 65 with Graves disease.

This clonotype has a count of ten or more. The chain uses TRBV5-1 and TRBJ1-2; D unclear. CDR3 length equals 14 residues. Trimming cost V 2 bases and J 0 bases, with 8 bases left between them. CDR1 is SGHRS and CDR2 is YFSETQ in the germline V gene. The CDR3 sequence is CASSLQEANYGYTF. CDR3 DNA sequence: TGCGCCAGCAGCTTACAAGAAGCTAACTATGGCTACACCTTC.

This clonotype has at least ten counts. This chain uses TRBV30 with TRBJ2-2; D possibly corresponds to TRBD2 (5 bases). The length of the CDR3 is 15 residues. V was cut by 1 base and J by 3 bases, with 12 bases left in between. The V gene's germline CDR1 is GTSNPN and CDR2 SVGIG (reference sequence). The CDR3 DNA follows: TGTGCCTGGAGTGCGGGGAATTTAGACACCGGGGAGCTGTTTTTT. This sequence encodes CAWSAGNLDTGELFF.

The chain combines TRBV18 with TRBJ2-7; 9 bases match TRBD2. This CDR3 is built from 16 residues. From germline, CDR1 is KGHSH and CDR2 LQKENI. Trimming at V came to 0 bases and at J to 4 bases, leaving 7 bases not matched to a gene. CDR3 sequence: CASSPPKAGGPYEQYF. CDR3 bases: TGTGCCAGCTCACCACCGAAGGCGGGAGGGCCGTACGAGCAGTACTTC.

Ten or more counts support this clonotype. J is TRBJ2-2 and V is TRBV6-2 or TRBV6-3; D ambiguous. The germline V gene has CDR1 MNHEY and CDR2 SVGEGT. Trimming took 0 bases from V and 5 from J, leaving 13 bases between them. This CDR3 contains 16 residues. CDR3 DNA: TGTGCCAGCAGTTACTCTAAGTCGAGTGGGACCGGGGAGCTGTTTTTT. Protein: CASSYSKSSGTGELFF.

The chain is built from TRBV19 and TRBJ2-7, with 7 nucleotides matching TRBD1. The V gene's germline CDR1 is LNHDA and CDR2 SQIVND (reference sequence). Trimming cost V 0 bases and J 5 bases; bases outside gene matches: 13. This CDR3 is 17 amino acids long. CDR3 sequence (DNA): TGTGCCAGTAGTATAGACCTTTTGAGACAGGGTATAAACGAGCAGTACTTC. Translation: CASSIDLLRQGINEQYF.

This clonotype occurred a few times. The V call is TRBV3-1, the J call TRBJ1-2; TRBD1 agrees at 9 bases. Germline values: CDR1 LGHDT, CDR2 YNNKEL (reference sequence). Trimming removed 0 bases from V and 7 bases from J; junction bases left unmatched: 9. This CDR3 contains 16 residues. The CDR3 here is CASSQDLGQGSVGYTF. The CDR3 bases are TGTGCCAGCAGCCAAGATTTGGGACAGGGCTCTGTTGGCTACACCTTC.